The entry below gives a single TCR beta chain sequence along with its context. Its antigen remains unidentified. Within one base of it there is no much larger clone, and no base qualities were kept. This specimen's time point label, interpreted: persistent/refractory GD, antithyroid drugs over 5 years with positive TRAb. For both TCR sequencing and RNA sequencing, RNA was extracted from PBMCs using TRIzol. The diagnosis of Graves' disease was made according to American Thyroid Association guidelines. Recruitment of patients was carried out at an endocrinology department in Xi'an, China. Each patient gave 7.5 to 10 milliliters of peripheral blood, collected in an EDTA anticoagulant tube. PBMCs were isolated by Ficoll Paque Plus density gradient separation without further T cell sorting. RNA quality was checked with an Agilent 2100 Bioanalyzer and agarose gel, and concentration with a NanoDrop 2000.

The method behind the library was multiplex PCR. Instrument used: Illumina HiSeq 4000. To build TCR beta libraries, CDR3 regions were amplified by Arm-PCR using iRepertoire HTBI primers. PCR products were gel purified before sequencing. The paper's processing steps were these. A total of some 60 TRBV and under 15 TRBJ segments were identified across samples and were used for gene usage analysis of CDR3 amino acid clonotypes. COPE and FqMerger were used to merge filtered high-quality paired reads into contigs. BLAST was used to align contigs to the IMGT TRBV, TRBD and TRBJ reference genes, and CDR3 was defined following IMGT. Any clonotype with a frequency above 0.1% was counted as a highly expanded clone. Repertoire diversity was measured by Shannon entropy, and V-J evenness by the Gini coefficient. A clonotype found in more than one individual was treated as public. In TCRdb, the public reads were trimmed at Q25 with fastp and aligned with MiXCR, with productive beta chains retained. Each entry is one CDR3 protein sequence, shown with its most common DNA and genes. The V and J calls follow TCRdb's processing rather than the paper's. Within this sample are approximately 400,000 distinct CDR3 sequences, with approximately 25% of them counted one time only. Clones ranked in the top ten supply about 27% of the sample.

The germline V gene specifies SGHAT as CDR1 and FQNNGV as CDR2. The V end gives up 4 bases and the J end 9 bases, leaving 4 bases in the junction not matched to a gene. Its CDR3 holds 14 amino acids, cysteine through phenylalanine. CDR3 DNA is the only sequence kept; it has 42 bases, read in frame from the first base. The sample belongs to a study of regulatory T cells in long-lasting Graves disease (dated by TCRdb to 2020 to 2022). About the full investigation: Persistent Graves' disease was defined as persistently positive TSH receptor autoantibodies together with antithyroid drug treatment for over 5 years. This study used TCR sequencing and RNA sequencing of peripheral blood to compare persistent Graves' disease patients against newly diagnosed Graves' disease patients. The study was conducted in China and was registered as a clinical trial. A total of about 33 samples underwent TCR sequencing, from about 13 patients with persistent Graves' disease and 20 or so patients with newly diagnosed Graves' disease. On average, persistent Graves' disease patients in the clinical cohort had been on antithyroid drugs for roughly 11 years.

Here is what the overall study found, with its caveats: Because the primary lesion, thyroid tissue, could not be accessed, the study looked at peripheral blood alone. Sequencing and analysis were limited to the TCR beta chain. Compared with newly diagnosed patients, patients with persistent Graves' disease had lower TCR Shannon entropy and fewer highly expanded clones, which suggests clonal expansion. Preferential use of TRBV28, TRBJ1-2 and TRBJ2-5 was observed in persistent disease, whereas TRBV20-1 and TRBJ2-1 were favored in newly diagnosed disease. A larger number of public clonotypes was shared among persistent patients (fewer than 3,000) than among newly diagnosed patients (around 870). The authors noted that the small sample size was a limitation that may lower accuracy.

In this chain, TRBV11-2 is recombined with TRBJ2-1, with 12 bases matching TRBD2. The receptor comes from a woman aged 35 to 49 with Graves disease. Donor details come from another sample of the same person, matched by shared clones. Sequenced here: peripheral blood mononuclear cells (PBMCs), sampled when the disease was refractory, from a patient treated with antithyroid drugs. The sequenced DNA: TGTGCCAGCAGCTACTCGGGACTAGCGGGTGAGCAGTTCTTC. Translated, it reads CASSYSGLAGEQFF.